This T cell receptor beta chain emerged from a study of T cell repertoires in cytomegalovirus infection. At the level of the study: Use of recently identified HLA-C-restricted and well-studied HLA-B-restricted CMV epitopes was part of the study. CMV infection and matching HLA type were both indicated by public TCR beta signatures. General study points: Of the TCR beta families, the public ones yielded a cumulative frequency that identified carriers of CMV plus the relevant HLA. It was HLA-C-restricted CMV-specific TCR beta clonotypes that dominated the response ex vivo.

This clonotype was detected a few times. Its antigen is unknown. This CDR3 region has 14 residues. Trimming took 9 bases from V and 6 from J, leaving 15 bases between them. Germline assignment: CDR1 MNHNS and CDR2 SASEGT. TCRdb itself ran the reads through MiXCR, one entry per CDR3 protein. The repertoire holds tens of thousands of distinct CDR3 sequences, with 20% as singletons. The starting material was CD8+ T cells from cultured PBMCs, obtained from culture after CMV antigen stimulation. The clonotype comes from a human donor in good health (CMV status not recorded). Some clones in this sample may be carry-over from other donors' samples. The gene calls are TRBV6-1 and TRBJ1-6, with D unresolved. CDR3 sequence reads: CASQDWVGNSPLHF. DNA of the CDR3: TGTGCCAGTCAAGATTGGGTGGGTAATTCACCCCTCCACTTT.